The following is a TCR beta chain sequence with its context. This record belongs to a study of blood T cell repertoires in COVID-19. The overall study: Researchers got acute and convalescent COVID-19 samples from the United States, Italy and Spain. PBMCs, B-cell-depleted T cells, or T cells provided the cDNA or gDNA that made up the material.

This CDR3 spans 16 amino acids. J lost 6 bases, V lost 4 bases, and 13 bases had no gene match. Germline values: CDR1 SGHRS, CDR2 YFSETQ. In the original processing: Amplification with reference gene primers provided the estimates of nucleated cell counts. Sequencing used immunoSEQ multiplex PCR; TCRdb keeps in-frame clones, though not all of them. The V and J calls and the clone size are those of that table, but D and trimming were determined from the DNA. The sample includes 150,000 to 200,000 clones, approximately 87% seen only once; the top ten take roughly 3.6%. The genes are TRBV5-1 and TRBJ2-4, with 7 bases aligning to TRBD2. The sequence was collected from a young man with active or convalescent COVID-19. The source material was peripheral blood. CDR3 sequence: CASSPTSRGGGNIQYF. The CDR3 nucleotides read TGCGCCAGCAGCCCTACCTCGCGCGGGGGAGGAAACATTCAGTACTTC.